This is a list of T cell receptor beta chains from one sample in a study of lymphopenia after photon versus proton radiotherapy. Generated by immunoSEQ multiplex PCR, the TCRdb table keeps only in-frame clones and is missing some. The data show roughly 150,000 clones, with less than 90% seen just once and around 4.5% held by the top ten. This specimen was peripheral blood, taken from a patient treated with photon-based radiotherapy. The receptors come from a man aged 45-65 years with gastric cancer. The CDR3 runs from the conserved cysteine through the conserved F or W. The D gene is left open where the match is weak. Rows give clone size only sometimes, using once, few, many, or a class for an expanded clone.

j_gene: TRBJ1-2; d_gene: .; v_gene: TRBV20-1; abundance: .; CDR3aa: CSARETGRYTF; CDR3nt: TGCAGTGCTAGAGAGACAGGCCGCTACACCTTC
j_gene: TRBJ1-4; d_gene: .; v_gene: TRBV5-1; abundance: .; CDR3aa: CASSRDQGGEKLFF; CDR3nt: TGCGCCAGCAGCCGGGACCAAGGAGGGGAAAAACTGTTTTTT
j_gene: TRBJ1-2; d_gene: .; v_gene: TRBV2; abundance: .; CDR3aa: CASSEQGSNYGYTF; CDR3nt: TGTGCCAGCAGTGAACAGGGCTCTAACTATGGCTACACCTTC
j_gene: TRBJ1-1; d_gene: .; v_gene: TRBV30; abundance: .; CDR3aa: CAWSEAGRNTEAFF; CDR3nt: TGTGCCTGGAGTGAGGCCGGACGGAACACTGAAGCTTTCTTT
j_gene: TRBJ1-2; d_gene: .; v_gene: TRBV28; abundance: few; CDR3aa: CASALDRRYGYTF; CDR3nt: TGTGCCAGCGCTCTCGACAGGCGTTATGGCTACACCTTC
j_gene: TRBJ2-5; d_gene: TRBD1; v_gene: TRBV5-6; abundance: .; CDR3aa: CASSLEQGETQYF; CDR3nt: TGTGCCAGCAGCTTGGAACAGGGGGAGACCCAGTACTTC
j_gene: TRBJ1-2; d_gene: TRBD1; v_gene: TRBV6-5; abundance: .; CDR3aa: CASSTPGQLNYGYTF; CDR3nt: TGTGCCAGCAGTACCCCGGGACAGTTAAACTATGGCTACACCTTC
j_gene: TRBJ2-1; d_gene: .; v_gene: TRBV19; abundance: once; CDR3aa: CASSPSQSSYNEQFF; CDR3nt: TGTGCCAGTAGCCCGAGCCAGAGCTCCTACAATGAGCAGTTCTTC
j_gene: TRBJ2-7; d_gene: TRBD2; v_gene: TRBV29-1; abundance: .; CDR3aa: CGGGSTYEQYF; CDR3nt: TGCGGCGGGGGGAGTACCTACGAGCAGTACTTC
j_gene: TRBJ2-2; d_gene: .; v_gene: TRBV11-3; abundance: .; CDR3aa: CASSLFGGTNTGELFF; CDR3nt: TGTGCCAGCAGCTTATTCGGCGGGACGAACACCGGGGAGCTGTTTTTT
j_gene: TRBJ2-2; d_gene: .; v_gene: TRBV7-7; abundance: .; CDR3aa: CASSLINTGELFF; CDR3nt: TGTGCCAGCAGCCTTATTAACACCGGGGAGCTGTTTTTT
j_gene: TRBJ2-5; d_gene: .; v_gene: TRBV7-2; abundance: .; CDR3aa: CASSPGPGEGTQYF; CDR3nt: TGTGCCAGCAGCCCAGGCCCGGGAGAAGGGACCCAGTACTTC
j_gene: TRBJ2-1; d_gene: .; v_gene: TRBV11-2; abundance: .; CDR3aa: CASHPAAGYNEQFF; CDR3nt: TGTGCCAGCCACCCGGCCGCGGGTTACAATGAGCAGTTCTTC
j_gene: TRBJ1-2; d_gene: .; v_gene: TRBV6-1; abundance: .; CDR3aa: CASTEDSTYGYTF; CDR3nt: TGTGCCAGCACTGAAGACAGTACCTATGGCTACACCTTC
j_gene: TRBJ2-2; d_gene: TRBD2; v_gene: TRBV30; abundance: few; CDR3aa: CAWSGRALGTGELFF; CDR3nt: TGTGCCTGGAGCGGGAGGGCCTTAGGCACCGGGGAGCTGTTTTTT
j_gene: TRBJ1-1; d_gene: TRBD1; v_gene: TRBV5-4; abundance: once; CDR3aa: CASSRKDRMNTEAFF; CDR3nt: TGTGCCAGCAGCCGGAAGGACAGGATGAACACTGAAGCTTTCTTT
j_gene: TRBJ2-3; d_gene: .; v_gene: TRBV27; abundance: .; CDR3aa: CASSLSPGTQYF; CDR3nt: TGTGCCAGCAGTTTATCGCCTGGTACGCAGTATTTT